The 15 T cell receptor beta chains below come from one sample, sequenced in a study of blood T cell repertoires in COVID-19. TCRdb keeps only in-frame clones here, not all; method: immunoSEQ multiplex PCR. The data hold 300,000 to 350,000 clones, with around 90% observed a single time. Sequencing was carried out using PBMCs or T cells enriched from blood (not recorded which). The receptors stem from a young man who had recovered from COVID-19.

This clone was seen only once. The V and J genes are TRBV9 and TRBJ2-1; possibly TRBD1 for D (5 bases). Germline V gives CDR1 SGDLS, CDR2 YYNGEE. This CDR3 is built from 16 residues. Trimming pared 0 bases from V and 4 bases from J, leaving 14 bases between. The CDR3 DNA sequence: TGTGCCAGCAGCGTAGTTGGGAAGGGGCCTTACAATGAGCAGTTCTTC. This codes for CASSVVGKGPYNEQFF.

This clone was picked up a small number of times. V and J are TRBV5-1 and TRBJ2-2; 12 bases align to TRBD2. This CDR3 spans 17 amino acids. Germline V lookup: CDR1 SGHRS, CDR2 YFSETQ. The V segment lost 4 bases and the J segment 4 bases; nucleotides outside the gene matches: 8. CDR3 nucleotide sequence: TGCGCCAGCAGCGTAGCTAGCGGGGGGGCGATCACCGGGGAGCTGTTTTTT. It translates to CASSVASGGAITGELFF. Using reference TRBV5-1 and TRBJ2-2 for the parts outside the CDR3, the full variable domain is KAGVTQTPRYLIKTRGQQVTLSCSPISGHRSVSWYQQTPGQGLQFLFEYFSETQRNKGNFPGRFSGRQFSNSRSEMNVSTLELGDSALYLCASSVASGGAITGELFFGEGSRLTVL.

The CDR3 reads CASSLAGDLADTQYF. The CDR3 DNA sequence: TGCGCCAGCAGCTTGGCGGGGGACCTGGCAGATACGCAGTATTTT. J is TRBJ2-3 and V is TRBV5-1; possibly TRBD2 for D (6 bases). The length of the CDR3 is 15 residues. The germline V and J ends were trimmed by 0 bases and 4 bases, with 12 bases remaining between them. Per the germline V gene, CDR1 is SGHRS and CDR2 is YFSETQ.

V and J are TRBV5-1 and TRBJ2-2, with D tentatively TRBD2 (5 bases). V lost 0 bases to trimming and J lost 5 bases, with 11 bases between them. The CDR3 loop spans 15 amino acids. CDR1 and CDR2 (germline): SGHRS, YFSETQ. The CDR3 region has the DNA TGCGCCAGCAGCTTGGGGGGAGTCGGAACCGGGGAGCTGTTTTTT. Encoded protein: CASSLGGVGTGELFF.

This clone was recorded once. This chain links TRBV27 with TRBJ1-2; D might be TRBD1 (6 bases). This CDR3 has 15 amino acids. V was shortened by 3 bases and J by 2 bases, with 13 bases between the two germline ends. From germline, CDR1 is MNHEY and CDR2 SMNVEV (reference sequence). CDR3 loop: CASSLGGARNYGYTF. DNA of the CDR3: TGTGCCAGCAGTTTGGGGGGGGCCAGAAACTATGGCTACACCTTC.

The chain employs TRBV5-5 and TRBJ1-2; the D gene is possibly TRBD1 (6 bases). The V end lost 3 bases, the J end lost 0 bases, and 9 bases lay between the germline ends. Per germline, CDR1 SGHKS and CDR2 YYEKEE (reference sequence). This CDR3 region has 14 residues. Here the CDR3 DNA reads TGTGCCAGCAGCTCGGACAGAGCTAACTATGGCTACACCTTC. It codes for CASSSDRANYGYTF.

This rearrangement joins TRBV28 to TRBJ1-2; D gene uncertain. V lost 3 bases and J lost 8, with 10 bases in between. The CDR3 totals 12 residues. The germline CDR1 and CDR2 sequences are MDHEN and SYDVKM. The CDR3 bases are TGTGCCAGCAGTTTGAGGTCCGCAGGCTACACCTTC. Its protein is CASSLRSAGYTF.

This rearrangement joins TRBV30 to TRBJ1-2, with TRBD1 identical over 9 bases. The CDR3 has 16 residues. CDR1 is GTSNPN and CDR2 is SVGIG in the germline V gene (reference sequence). J lost 2 bases, V lost 2 bases, and 9 bases had no gene match. In nucleotides, the CDR3 is TGTGCCTGGAGTACCGGGACAGGGTTGGCCAACTATGGCTACACCTTC. Translated, it gives CAWSTGTGLANYGYTF.

The V gene is TRBV28, the J gene TRBJ1-5, with D possibly TRBD1 on 6 matching bases. Germline loops: CDR1 MDHEN, CDR2 SYDVKM. The CDR3 has 13 residues. Trimming pared 6 bases from V and 3 bases from J, leaving 9 bases between. The CDR3 loop reads CASRQGNNQPQHF. The CDR3 bases are TGTGCCAGCAGACAGGGTAACAATCAGCCCCAGCATTTT.

The table lists this clone with a count of one. The rearrangement joins TRBV10-1 to TRBJ2-3, with unresolved D. Germline CDR1 and CDR2: WNHNN and SYGVQD (reference sequence). Trimming cost V 2 bases and J 4 bases, with 7 bases left between them. The CDR3 has 13 amino acids. The CDR3 DNA follows: TGCGCCAGCAGTGAGCGAGGATCAGATACGCAGTATTTT. Its protein product is CASSERGSDTQYF.

The chain is built from TRBV12-3 or TRBV12-4 and TRBJ1-1; no definite D call. V lost 11 bases and J lost 6, with 13 bases in between. CDR3 length: 11 amino acids. Here the CDR3 reads CAVDEGAEAFF. CDR3 bases: TGTGCCGTAGACGAGGGAGCTGAAGCTTTCTTT.

This clone was seen only once. The V call is TRBV5-1, the J call TRBJ2-1; D might be TRBD2 (6 bases). Trimming stripped 3 bases from V and 9 bases from J, with 16 bases between. Germline V gene lookup returns CDR1 SGHRS and CDR2 YFSETQ. There are 14 residues in the CDR3. The CDR3 spells CASSSSGLRGEQFF. For the CDR3, the DNA is TGCGCCAGCAGCTCATCGGGACTTAGAGGTGAGCAGTTCTTC.

V gene TRBV2 combines with J gene TRBJ2-7, with 10 nucleotides matching TRBD2. Germline CDR1 SNHLY, CDR2 FYNNEI. The J segment lost 3 bases and the V segment lost 8 bases, leaving 16 bases of the junction unmatched. This CDR3 has 17 residues. The chain's CDR3 is CASSGLAGDRIYYEQYF. The CDR3 coding sequence is TGTGCCAGCTCCGGGCTAGCGGGGGATCGGATCTACTACGAGCAGTACTTC. Full variable domain (remainder filled in from reference TRBV2 and TRBJ2-7): EPEVTQTPSHQVTQMGQEVILRCVPISNHLYFYWYRQILGQKVEFLVSFYNNEISEKSEIFDDQFSVERPDGSNFTLKIRSTKLEDSAMYFCASSGLAGDRIYYEQYFGPGTRLTVT.

The chain recombines TRBV7-6 with TRBJ1-6; D uncertain. This CDR3 comprises 15 residues. With 1 base removed from V and 7 bases from J, the gap between germline ends came to 11 bases. In germline, CDR1 is SGHVS, CDR2 FNYEAQ. In DNA form, the CDR3 reads TGTGCCAGCAGCTTAGGGTCGGGAGGGAATTCACCCCTCCACTTT. It is translated as CASSLGSGGNSPLHF.

To note about this clone: No DNA is shown, since the ends of the CDR3 on it are uncertain; the CDR3 is the one TCRdb lists. This rearrangement joins TRBV5-6 to TRBJ1-2. Germline assignment: CDR1 SGHDT and CDR2 YYEEEE. 14 amino acids form the CDR3, both terminal residues included. CDR3 amino acids: CASSWGRGTYGYAF.